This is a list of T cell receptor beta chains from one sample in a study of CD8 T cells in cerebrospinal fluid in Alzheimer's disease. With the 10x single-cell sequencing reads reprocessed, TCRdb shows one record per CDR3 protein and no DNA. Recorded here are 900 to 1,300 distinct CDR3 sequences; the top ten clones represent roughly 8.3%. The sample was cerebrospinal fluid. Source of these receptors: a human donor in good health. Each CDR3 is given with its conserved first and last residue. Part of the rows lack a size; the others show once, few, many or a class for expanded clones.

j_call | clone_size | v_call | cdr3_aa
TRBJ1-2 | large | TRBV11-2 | CASTPGGGPPRGYTF
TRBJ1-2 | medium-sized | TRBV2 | CASSEFLGYTF
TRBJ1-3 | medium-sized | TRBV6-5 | CASSYSAGGPLYF
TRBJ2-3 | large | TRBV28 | CASSGRPDTQYF
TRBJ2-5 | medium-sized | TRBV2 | CASSDLRETQYF
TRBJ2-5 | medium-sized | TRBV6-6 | CASRGVSRVETQYF
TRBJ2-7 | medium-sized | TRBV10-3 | CAISTKGNRGHYEQYF
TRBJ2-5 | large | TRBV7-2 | CASSRLAAQETQYF
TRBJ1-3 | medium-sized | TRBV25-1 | CASSLQSRGSSGNTIYF
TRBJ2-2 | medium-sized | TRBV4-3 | CASSLTRTGELFF
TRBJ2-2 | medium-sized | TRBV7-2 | CASSSAFPGELFF
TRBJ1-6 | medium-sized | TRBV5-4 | CASSSQGGQDSPLHF
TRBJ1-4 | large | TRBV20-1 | CSARWDRGNEKLFF
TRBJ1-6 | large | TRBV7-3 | CASSPSGALGSPLHF
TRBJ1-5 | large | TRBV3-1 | CASSQGGSDQPQHF
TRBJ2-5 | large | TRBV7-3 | CASSRGQEETQYF
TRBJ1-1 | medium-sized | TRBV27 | CASREWGATEAFF
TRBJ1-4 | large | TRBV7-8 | CASSIMGSTNEKLFF
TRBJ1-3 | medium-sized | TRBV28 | CASSPDSLSGNTIYF
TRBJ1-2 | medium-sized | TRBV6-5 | CASSYGDRNYGYTF
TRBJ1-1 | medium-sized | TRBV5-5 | CASRQTGLGNTEAFF
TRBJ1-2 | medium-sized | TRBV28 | CATREPISNGYTF
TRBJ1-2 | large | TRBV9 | CASGERQGPPHYGYTF
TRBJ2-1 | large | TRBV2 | CASSGLAGGREQFF
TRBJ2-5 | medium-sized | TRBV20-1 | CSAEGTGGEETQYF
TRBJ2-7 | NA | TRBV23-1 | CASGGERHYEQYF
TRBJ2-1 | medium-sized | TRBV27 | CASSLTSGTLYYNEQFF
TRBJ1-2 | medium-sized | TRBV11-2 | CASSLGTGDGYTF